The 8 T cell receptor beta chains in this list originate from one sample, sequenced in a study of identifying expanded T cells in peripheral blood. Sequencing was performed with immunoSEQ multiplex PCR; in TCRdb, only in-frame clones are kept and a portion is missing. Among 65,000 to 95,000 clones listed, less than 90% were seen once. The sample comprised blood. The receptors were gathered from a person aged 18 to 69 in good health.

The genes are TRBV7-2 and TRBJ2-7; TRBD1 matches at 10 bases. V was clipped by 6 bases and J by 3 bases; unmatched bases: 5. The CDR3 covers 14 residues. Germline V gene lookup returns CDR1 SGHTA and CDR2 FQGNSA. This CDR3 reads CASRIDRGLYEQYF. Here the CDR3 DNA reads TGTGCCAGCAGAATTGACAGGGGGCTCTACGAGCAGTACTTC.

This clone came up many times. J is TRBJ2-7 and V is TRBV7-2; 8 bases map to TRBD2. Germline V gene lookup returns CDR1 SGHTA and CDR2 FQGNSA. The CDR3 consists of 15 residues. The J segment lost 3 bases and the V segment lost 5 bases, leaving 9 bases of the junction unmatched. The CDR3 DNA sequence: TGTGCCAGCAGCCCCCGGGAGGGGATAGTCTACGAGCAGTACTTC. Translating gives CASSPREGIVYEQYF.

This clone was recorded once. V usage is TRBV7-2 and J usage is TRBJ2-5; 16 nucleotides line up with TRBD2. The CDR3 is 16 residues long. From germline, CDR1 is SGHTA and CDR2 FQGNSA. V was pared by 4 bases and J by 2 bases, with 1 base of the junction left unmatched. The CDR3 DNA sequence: TGTGCCAGCAGCTCGGGACTAGCGGGAGGGCAAGAGACCCAGTACTTC. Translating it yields CASSSGLAGGQETQYF.

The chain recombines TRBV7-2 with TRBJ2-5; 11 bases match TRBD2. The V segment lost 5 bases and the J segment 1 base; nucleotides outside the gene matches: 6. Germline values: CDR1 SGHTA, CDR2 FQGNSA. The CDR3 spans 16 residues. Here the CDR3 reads CASSPIGTSGQETQYF. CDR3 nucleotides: TGTGCCAGCAGCCCAATTGGGACTAGCGGCCAAGAGACCCAGTACTTC.

CDR3 amino acids: CASPAGAAGTQYF. In nucleotides, the CDR3 is TGTGCCAGCCCCGCGGGGGCCGCGGGGACCCAGTACTTC. The gene calls are TRBV27 and TRBJ2-5; perhaps TRBD2 as D (7 bases). The CDR3 length is 13 residues. Trimming took off 8 bases at V and 7 bases at J, with 17 bases between the two ends. CDR1 is MNHEY, CDR2 SMNVEV, per germline (reference sequence).

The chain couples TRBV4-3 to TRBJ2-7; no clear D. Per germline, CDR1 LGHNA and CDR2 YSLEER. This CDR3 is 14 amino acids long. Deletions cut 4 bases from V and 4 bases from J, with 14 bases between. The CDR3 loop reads CASSPRAVGYEQYF. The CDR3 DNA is TGCGCCAGCAGCCCTCGGGCTGTGGGTTACGAGCAGTACTTC.

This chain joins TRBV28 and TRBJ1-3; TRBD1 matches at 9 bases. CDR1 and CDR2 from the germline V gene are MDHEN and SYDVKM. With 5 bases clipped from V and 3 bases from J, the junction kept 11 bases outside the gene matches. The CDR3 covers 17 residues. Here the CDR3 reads CASSPTAQGAVGNTIYF. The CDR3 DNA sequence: TGTGCCAGCAGTCCGACTGCACAGGGGGCTGTTGGAAACACCATATATTTT.

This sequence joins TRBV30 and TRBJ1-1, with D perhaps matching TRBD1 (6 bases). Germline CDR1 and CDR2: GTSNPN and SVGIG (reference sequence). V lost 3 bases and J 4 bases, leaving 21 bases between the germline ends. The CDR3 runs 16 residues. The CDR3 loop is CAWSDPFKGEVTEAFF. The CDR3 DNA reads TGTGCCTGGAGCGATCCATTTAAGGGGGAGGTCACTGAAGCTTTCTTT. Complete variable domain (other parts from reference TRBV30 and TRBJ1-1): SQTIHQWPATLVQPVGSPLSLECTVEGTSNPNLYWYRQAAGRGLQLLFYSVGIGQISSEVPQNLSASRPQDRQFILSSKKLLLSDSGFYLCAWSDPFKGEVTEAFFGQGTRLTVV.